This T cell receptor beta chain is from a study of T-cell memory formation after mild COVID-19. Whole-study context: There were largely donor-specific TCR clusters. Study conclusions and caveats: Balance between CD4 and CD8 was seen in clones contracting day 15 to 85, and a CD4+ lean was seen in later expanders.

The CDR3 consists of 13 residues. Between the trimmed V and J ends, which lost 3 bases and 6 bases, there was a span of 12 bases. The germline CDR1 and CDR2 sequences are MGHRA and YSYEKL. This clonotype was recorded at least ten times. Its antigen remains unidentified. Constant-segment-primed 5'RACE gave TCR alpha and TCR beta cDNA libraries with sample barcodes and UMIs. TCRdb analysed the 5' RACE reads with MiXCR anew, one entry per CDR3 protein. The repertoire holds under 300,000 distinct CDR3 sequences, approximately 8.4% seen once, with under 25% in the top ten. The chain carries TRBV4-1 and TRBJ2-7; D is undetermined. This clonotype originated in a man between 18 and 29 years old who had mild COVID-19 (a few samples of this study predate the infection). Cell type and time point are not known. Material for sequencing was PBMCs or a T cell subset sorted from them (not recorded which). The CDR3 protein is CASSHTNRAEQYF. The CDR3 region has the DNA TGCGCCAGCAGCCACACTAATCGGGCCGAGCAGTACTTC.